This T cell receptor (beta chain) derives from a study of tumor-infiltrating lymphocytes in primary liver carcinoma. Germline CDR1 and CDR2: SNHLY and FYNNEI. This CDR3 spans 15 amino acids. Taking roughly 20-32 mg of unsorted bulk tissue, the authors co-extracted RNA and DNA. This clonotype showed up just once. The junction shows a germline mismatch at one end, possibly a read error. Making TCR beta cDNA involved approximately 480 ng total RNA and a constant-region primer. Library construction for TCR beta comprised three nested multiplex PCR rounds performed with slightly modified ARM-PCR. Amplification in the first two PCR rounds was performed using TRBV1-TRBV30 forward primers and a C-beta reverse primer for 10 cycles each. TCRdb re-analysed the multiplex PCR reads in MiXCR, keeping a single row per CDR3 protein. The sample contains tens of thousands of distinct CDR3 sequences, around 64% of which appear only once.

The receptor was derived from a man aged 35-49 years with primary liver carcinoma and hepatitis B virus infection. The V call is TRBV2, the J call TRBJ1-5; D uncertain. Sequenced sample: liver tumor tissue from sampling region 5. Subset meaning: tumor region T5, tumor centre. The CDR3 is CDSSGRTDSNQPQHF. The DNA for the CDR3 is TGTGACAGCAGTGGAAGGACCGATAGCAATCAGCCCCAGCATTTT.